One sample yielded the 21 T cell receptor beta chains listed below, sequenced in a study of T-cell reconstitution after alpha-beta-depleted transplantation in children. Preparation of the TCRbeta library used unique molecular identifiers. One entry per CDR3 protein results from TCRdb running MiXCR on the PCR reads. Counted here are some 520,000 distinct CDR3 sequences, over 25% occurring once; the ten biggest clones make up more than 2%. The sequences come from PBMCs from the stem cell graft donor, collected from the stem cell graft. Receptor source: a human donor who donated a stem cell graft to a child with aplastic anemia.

CDR3 nucleotides: TGCAGTGCCGGACTAGTAACCGAGCAGTACTTC. It specifies CSAGLVTEQYF. The chain recombines TRBV20-1 with TRBJ2-7, with TRBD2 matching over 7 bases. The germline V gene has CDR1 DFQATT and CDR2 SNEGSKA (reference sequence). Trimming cost V 6 bases and J 6 bases; bases outside gene matches: 5. The CDR3 loop spans 11 amino acids.

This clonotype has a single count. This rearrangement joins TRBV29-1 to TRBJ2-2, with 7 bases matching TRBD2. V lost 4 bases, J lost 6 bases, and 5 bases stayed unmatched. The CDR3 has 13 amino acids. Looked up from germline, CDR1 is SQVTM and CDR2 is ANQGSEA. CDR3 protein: CSVGAGVAGELFF. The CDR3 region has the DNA TGCAGCGTTGGGGCGGGAGTGGCCGGGGAGCTGTTTTTT.

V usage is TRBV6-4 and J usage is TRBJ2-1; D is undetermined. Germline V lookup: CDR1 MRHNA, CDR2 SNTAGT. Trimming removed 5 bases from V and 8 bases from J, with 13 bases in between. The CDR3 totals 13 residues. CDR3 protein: CASSPSSADEQFF. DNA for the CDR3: TGTGCCAGCAGTCCGTCAAGCGCGGATGAGCAGTTCTTC.

The CDR3 coding sequence is TGTGCCATCAGTTCGGGATCCAACACCGGGGAGCTGTTTTTT. This codes for CAISSGSNTGELFF. The chain recombines TRBV10-3 with TRBJ2-2; possible D gene TRBD2, 5 bases. V lost 5 bases and J lost 2, with 9 bases in between. In germline, CDR1 is ENHRY, CDR2 SYGVKD. CDR3 size: 14 residues.

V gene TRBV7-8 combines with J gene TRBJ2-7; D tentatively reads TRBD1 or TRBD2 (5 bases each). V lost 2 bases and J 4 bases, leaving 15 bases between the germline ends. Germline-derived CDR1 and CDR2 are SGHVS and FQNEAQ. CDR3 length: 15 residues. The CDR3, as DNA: TGTGCCAGCAGCTTAACCGACACGGGACCTTACGAGCAGTACGTC. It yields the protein CASSLTDTGPYEQYV.

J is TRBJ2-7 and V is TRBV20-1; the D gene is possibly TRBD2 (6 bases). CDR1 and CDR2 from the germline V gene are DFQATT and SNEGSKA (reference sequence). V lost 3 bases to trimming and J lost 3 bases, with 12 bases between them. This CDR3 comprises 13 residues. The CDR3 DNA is TGCAGTGCTAGGGAACTAGCTCTCTACGAGCAGTACTTC. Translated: CSARELALYEQYF.

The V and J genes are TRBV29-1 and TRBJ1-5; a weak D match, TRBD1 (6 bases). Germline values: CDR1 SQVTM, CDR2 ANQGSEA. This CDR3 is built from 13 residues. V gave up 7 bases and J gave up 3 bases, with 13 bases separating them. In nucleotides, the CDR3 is TGCAGCGCCCAGGACAGTCCCAATCAGCCCCAGCATTTT. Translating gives CSAQDSPNQPQHF.

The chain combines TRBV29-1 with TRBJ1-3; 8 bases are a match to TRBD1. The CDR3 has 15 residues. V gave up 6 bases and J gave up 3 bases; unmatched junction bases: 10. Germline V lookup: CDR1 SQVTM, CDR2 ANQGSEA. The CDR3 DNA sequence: TGCAGCGTCGATCCCGGACAGGGTAGTGGAAACACCATATATTTT. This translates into CSVDPGQGSGNTIYF.

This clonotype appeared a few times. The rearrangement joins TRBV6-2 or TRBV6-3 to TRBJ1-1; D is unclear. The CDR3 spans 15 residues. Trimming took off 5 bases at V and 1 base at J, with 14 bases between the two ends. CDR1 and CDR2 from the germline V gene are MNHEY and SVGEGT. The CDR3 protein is CASSKRVDQNTEAFF. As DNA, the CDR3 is TGTGCCAGCAGTAAACGAGTGGATCAGAACACTGAAGCTTTCTTT.

The CDR3 nucleotides are TGTGCCACCAGCACAGCCCTAATTAACTATGGCTACACCTTC. This translates into CATSTALINYGYTF. V and J are TRBV15 and TRBJ1-2; D not certain. The CDR3 spans 14 residues. The V gene lost 4 bases and the J gene lost 1 base, with 10 bases spanning the gap. CDR1 is LNHNV and CDR2 is YYDKDF in the germline V gene (reference sequence).

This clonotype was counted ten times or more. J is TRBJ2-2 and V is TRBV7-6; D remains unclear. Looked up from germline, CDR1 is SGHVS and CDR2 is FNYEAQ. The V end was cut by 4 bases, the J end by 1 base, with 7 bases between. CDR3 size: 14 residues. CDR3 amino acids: CASSSTENTGELFF. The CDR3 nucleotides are TGTGCCAGCAGCTCAACGGAGAACACCGGGGAGCTGTTTTTT.

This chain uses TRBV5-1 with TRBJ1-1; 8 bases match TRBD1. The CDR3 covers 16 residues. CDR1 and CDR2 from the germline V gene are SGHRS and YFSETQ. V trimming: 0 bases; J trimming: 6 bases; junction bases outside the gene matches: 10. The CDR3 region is CASSLAHIQGAAEAFF. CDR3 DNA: TGCGCCAGCAGCTTGGCCCACATTCAGGGGGCAGCTGAAGCTTTCTTT.

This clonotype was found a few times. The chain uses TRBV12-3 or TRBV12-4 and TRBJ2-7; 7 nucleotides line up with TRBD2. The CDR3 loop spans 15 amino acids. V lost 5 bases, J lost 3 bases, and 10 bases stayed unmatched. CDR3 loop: CASSKSGKSVYEQYF. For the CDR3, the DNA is TGTGCCAGCAGTAAAAGCGGGAAGAGTGTCTACGAGCAGTACTTC.

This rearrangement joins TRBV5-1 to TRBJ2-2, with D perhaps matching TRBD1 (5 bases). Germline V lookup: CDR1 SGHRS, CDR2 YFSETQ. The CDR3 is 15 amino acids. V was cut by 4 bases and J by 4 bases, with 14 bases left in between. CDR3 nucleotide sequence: TGCGCCAGCAGCCCTTCAGGGATTCTCACCGGGGAGCTGTTTTTT. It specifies CASSPSGILTGELFF.

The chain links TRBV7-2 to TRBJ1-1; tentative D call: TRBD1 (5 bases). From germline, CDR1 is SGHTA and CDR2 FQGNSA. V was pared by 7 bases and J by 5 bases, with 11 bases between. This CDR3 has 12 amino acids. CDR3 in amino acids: CASKVGGTEAFF. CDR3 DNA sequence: TGTGCCAGCAAAGTCGGGGGTACTGAAGCTTTCTTT.

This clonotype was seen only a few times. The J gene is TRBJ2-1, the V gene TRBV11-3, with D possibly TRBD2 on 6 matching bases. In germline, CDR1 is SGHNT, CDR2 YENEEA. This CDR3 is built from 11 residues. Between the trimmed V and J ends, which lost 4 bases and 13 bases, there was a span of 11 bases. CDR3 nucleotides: TGTGCCAGCAGCTCCGGGACTTCCCAGTTCTTC. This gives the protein CASSSGTSQFF.

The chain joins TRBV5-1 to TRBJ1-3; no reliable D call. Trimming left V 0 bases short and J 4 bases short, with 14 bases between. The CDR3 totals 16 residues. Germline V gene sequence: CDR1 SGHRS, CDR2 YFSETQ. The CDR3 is CASSLAGATGGNTIYF. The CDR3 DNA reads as TGCGCCAGCAGCTTGGCCGGAGCTACGGGAGGAAACACCATATATTTT.

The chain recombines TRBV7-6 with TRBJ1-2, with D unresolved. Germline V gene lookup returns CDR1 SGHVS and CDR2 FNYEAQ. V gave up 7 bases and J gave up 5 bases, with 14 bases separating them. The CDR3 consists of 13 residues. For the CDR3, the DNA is TGTGCCAGCAACCCCACGGCGGGATATGGCTACACCTTC. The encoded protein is CASNPTAGYGYTF.

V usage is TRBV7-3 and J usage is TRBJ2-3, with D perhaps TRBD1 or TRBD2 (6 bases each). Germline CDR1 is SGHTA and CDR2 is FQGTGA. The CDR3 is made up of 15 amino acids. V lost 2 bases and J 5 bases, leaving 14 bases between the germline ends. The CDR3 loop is CASSLLGGSRDTQYF. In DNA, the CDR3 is TGTGCCAGCAGCTTACTAGGGGGGTCCAGAGATACGCAGTATTTT.

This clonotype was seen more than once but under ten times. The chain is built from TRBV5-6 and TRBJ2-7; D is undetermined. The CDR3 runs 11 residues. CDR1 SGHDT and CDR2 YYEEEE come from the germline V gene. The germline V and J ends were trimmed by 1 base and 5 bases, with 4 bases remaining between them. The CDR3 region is CASSLYHEQYF. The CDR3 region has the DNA TGTGCCAGCAGCTTGTACCACGAGCAGTACTTC.

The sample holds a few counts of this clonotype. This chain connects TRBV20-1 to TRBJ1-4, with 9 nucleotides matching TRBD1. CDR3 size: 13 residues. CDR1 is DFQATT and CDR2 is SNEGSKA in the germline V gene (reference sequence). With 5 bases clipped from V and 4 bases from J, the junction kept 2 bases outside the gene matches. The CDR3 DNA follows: TGCAGTGCTGGGGACAGGGATAATGAAAAACTGTTTTTT. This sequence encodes CSAGDRDNEKLFF.